The clone carrying this TCR beta chain was counted between two and nine times. Its antigen is as yet unknown. The source of the sample is a study of T cell repertoires in cytomegalovirus infection. Study at large: Selection of CMV epitopes for the study included recently identified HLA-C-restricted and well-studied HLA-B-restricted ones. Study-level results: Cumulative frequency (of public TCR beta family members) identified carriers of CMV plus the relevant HLA.

Trimming took off 3 bases at V and 0 bases at J, with 9 bases between the two ends. The CDR3 has 14 residues. The V gene's germline CDR1 is DFQATT and CDR2 SNEGSKA (reference sequence). TCRdb itself ran the reads through MiXCR, one entry per CDR3 protein. The table shows fewer than 950,000 distinct CDR3 sequences, with around a third occurring only once. Here the sequenced sample was cultured CD8+ T cells from PBMCs, taken from culture after CMV antigen stimulation. The V gene is TRBV20-1, the J gene TRBJ1-5; the D is unclear. The source of this sequence is a human donor in good health (CMV status not recorded). Some clones in this sample may be carry-over from other donors' samples. The CDR3 coding sequence is TGCAGTGCTAGGAATCCCTATAGCAATCAGCCCCAGCATTTT. It is translated as CSARNPYSNQPQHF.